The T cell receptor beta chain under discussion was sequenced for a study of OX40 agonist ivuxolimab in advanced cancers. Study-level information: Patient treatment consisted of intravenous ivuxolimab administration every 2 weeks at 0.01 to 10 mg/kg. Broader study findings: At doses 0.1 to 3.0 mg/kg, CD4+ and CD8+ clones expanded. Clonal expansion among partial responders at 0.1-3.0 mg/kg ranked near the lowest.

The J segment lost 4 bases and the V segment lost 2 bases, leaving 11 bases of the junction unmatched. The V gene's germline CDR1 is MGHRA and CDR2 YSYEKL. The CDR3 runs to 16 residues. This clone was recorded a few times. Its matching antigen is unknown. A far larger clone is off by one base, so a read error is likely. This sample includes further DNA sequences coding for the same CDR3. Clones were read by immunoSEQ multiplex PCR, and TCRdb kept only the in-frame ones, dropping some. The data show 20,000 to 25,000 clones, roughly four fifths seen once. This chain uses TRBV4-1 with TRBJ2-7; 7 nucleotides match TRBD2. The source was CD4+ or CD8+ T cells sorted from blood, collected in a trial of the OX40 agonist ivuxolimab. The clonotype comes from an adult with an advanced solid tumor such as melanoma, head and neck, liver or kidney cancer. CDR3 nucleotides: TGCGCCAGCAGCCAAAAGTTCAGCGGGGAGGGTTACGAGCAGTACTTC. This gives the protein CASSQKFSGEGYEQYF.